This T cell receptor (beta chain) comes out of a study of cytomegalovirus exposure and HLA in healthy donors. Germline V gene lookup returns CDR1 MNHEY and CDR2 SVGAGI. The CDR3 sequence is 11 residues long. The V end was cut by 8 bases, the J end by 1 base, with 5 bases between. This table comes from immunoSEQ multiplex PCR, and its TCRdb copy is limited to in-frame clones, with some not included. The sample yields over 70,000 clones, 94% seen once. The receptor's source is a woman between 18 and 29 years old in good health and CMV-seronegative. Sequenced input: PBMCs. This chain joins TRBV6-5 and TRBJ1-1; the D is unclear. The CDR3 nucleotides are TGTGCCAGCGTCGGGAACACTGAAGCTTTCTTT. Its protein is CASVGNTEAFF.